This T cell receptor beta chain was recorded in a study of monozygotic twins with inflammatory bowel disease. Overall study results and limits: Immunosuppressive treatment differences may have increased patient repertoire variability. Among IBD patients, TCRbeta diversity (inverse Simpson) was lower than in healthy co-twins.

Of note for this clonotype: Its specificity is not known.

The authors made each sample's cDNA in eight separate reactions. TCRdb reprocessed the 5' RACE reads and reports one entry per CDR3 protein, with no DNA. The listing records a few hundred thousand distinct CDR3 sequences. Investigators pulled total RNA out of whole blood and did not sort T cells. CDR3 length equals 19 residues. Material: blood. The receptor was isolated from a human donor with ulcerative colitis or Crohn's disease, or a healthy co-twin of an affected twin (not recorded which). This rearrangement joins TRBV12-2 to TRBJ1-4. TRBV12-2 represents a pseudogene. The CDR3 region is CASRPLVVGRLSPNEKLFF.